This T cell receptor beta chain was retrieved from a study of OX40 agonist ivuxolimab in advanced cancers. For the study at large: Partial responses were achieved by three patients, one with hepatocellular carcinoma and two with cutaneous melanoma.

About this clone itself: The DNA is left out, because the CDR3 cannot be placed on it with certainty; the CDR3 is given as TCRdb lists it.

Sequencing was performed with immunoSEQ multiplex PCR; in TCRdb, only in-frame clones are kept and a portion is missing. The sample has 60,000 to 100,000 clones; 70% to 85% are singletons. Including both end residues, the CDR3 is 17 amino acids long. Germline CDR1 reads SGHRS; CDR2 reads YFSETQ. This clonotype was sampled from an adult with an advanced solid tumor such as melanoma, head and neck, liver or kidney cancer. V usage is TRBV5-1 and J usage is TRBJ2-7. The sample here was CD4+ or CD8+ T cells sorted from blood, taken in a trial of the OX40 agonist ivuxolimab. CDR3 sequence reads: CASSFGSGGRPSYEQYF.